This T cell receptor beta chain was sequenced in a study of blood T cell repertoires in COVID-19. Across the study: PBMCs, B-cell-depleted T cells, or T cells provided the cDNA or gDNA that made up the material.

Germline V gene lookup returns CDR1 LNHDA and CDR2 SQIVND (reference sequence). The CDR3 runs to 15 residues. V was cut by 6 bases and J by 2 bases, with 16 bases left in between. Authors' analysis steps: Amplification of reference gene primers provided the estimated nucleated cell counts. Only in-frame clones appear in the TCRdb table, and some are missing; sequencing was by immunoSEQ multiplex PCR. The D gene and trimming were derived from the DNA, and the V and J assignments and clone size from that table. The data hold 100,000 or so clones, with 88% observed a single time. The sequencing sample was made of peripheral blood. The TCR originated in a woman in her fifties or sixties with acute or convalescent COVID-19. J is TRBJ2-5 and V is TRBV19, with D possibly matching TRBD1 (6 bases). As DNA, the CDR3 is TGTGCCAGTAGGAAGTCCGGGACAACTCAAGAGACCCAGTACTTC. Amino acid sequence: CASRKSGTTQETQYF.